This T cell receptor beta chain appears in the sequencing data of a study of blood T cell repertoires in COVID-19. This clone was recorded once. Trimming took off 4 bases at V and 1 base at J, with 12 bases between the two ends. The V gene's germline CDR1 is SGHNT and CDR2 YYREEE (reference sequence). The CDR3 is 16 residues long. Ages ranged from roughly 18 to 100 years, with residence in around 24 US areas. Clinical history reported by participants formed the basis on which cohorts were assigned. Authors' data handling: The assay estimated nucleated cells by amplifying reference gene primers. Here immunoSEQ multiplex PCR was the method, and the copy in TCRdb shows in-frame clones only, minus some. V, J and clone size are taken as reported in that table, and D and trimming were inferred from the DNA itself. The profile shows fewer than 350,000 clones, about 86% of them singletons.

The specimen was PBMCs or T cells enriched from blood (not recorded which). This TCR was recovered from a woman between 40 and 55 years old with acute COVID-19. This rearrangement joins TRBV5-4 to TRBJ2-6; maybe TRBD1 (5 bases). The CDR3 is CASSAPRDSGANVLTF. The CDR3, as DNA: TGTGCCAGCAGCGCCCCCAGGGATTCTGGGGCCAACGTCCTGACTTTC.